These 18 T cell receptor beta chains came from one sample sequenced in a study of early stage breast cancer tumors. The data were produced by immunoSEQ multiplex PCR, yet TCRdb's version contains in-frame clones alone and is incomplete. The sample consists of about 9,000 clones, approximately 70% of them appearing once. The sample taken for sequencing was breast tumor tissue. The receptors shown here come from a person aged 45-65 years with breast cancer.

This clone was found once. The chain uses TRBV19 and TRBJ1-5, with 7 bases identical to TRBD1. The CDR3 is 16 amino acids. In germline, CDR1 is LNHDA, CDR2 SQIVND (reference sequence). The V gene end was trimmed by 3 bases and the J gene end by 6 bases; junction bases not matched to a gene: 11. In DNA form, the CDR3 reads TGTGCCAGTAGTATTGAGGCCGGCAGGGGGGCTCAGCCCCAGCATTTT. Translation: CASSIEAGRGAQPQHF.

The V gene is TRBV7-9, the J gene TRBJ1-6; no reliable D call. This CDR3 has 14 residues. Germline V lookup: CDR1 SEHNR, CDR2 FQNEAQ (reference sequence). The germline V and J ends were trimmed by 3 bases and 4 bases, with 7 bases remaining between them. As DNA, the CDR3 is TGTGCCAGCAGCTTGAACCCTTATAATTCACCCCTCCACTTT. Protein: CASSLNPYNSPLHF.

This clone occurred a few times. The chain uses TRBV9 and TRBJ1-1; D call uncertain. Per germline, CDR1 SGDLS and CDR2 YYNGEE. This CDR3 contains 15 residues. The V end lost 0 bases, the J end lost 0 bases, and 9 bases lay between the germline ends. The CDR3 nucleotides read TGTGCCAGCAGCGTAGGCGTAAGAATGAACACTGAAGCTTTCTTT. Its translation is CASSVGVRMNTEAFF.

The chain carries TRBV9 and TRBJ2-1, with 7 nucleotides matching TRBD2. The V gene end was trimmed by 0 bases and the J gene end by 7 bases; junction bases not matched to a gene: 13. Looked up from germline, CDR1 is SGDLS and CDR2 is YYNGEE. The CDR3 is made up of 17 amino acids. This chain's CDR3 is CASSVGLGLADGNEQFF. The CDR3 DNA follows: TGTGCCAGCAGCGTAGGTCTCGGGCTAGCGGATGGAAATGAGCAGTTCTTC.

The chain employs TRBV19 and TRBJ2-2; 13 nucleotides line up with TRBD2. Unmatched junction bases numbered 6, after V lost 2 bases and J lost 0 bases. Germline loops: CDR1 LNHDA, CDR2 SQIVND (reference sequence). The CDR3 totals 19 residues. Written as DNA, the CDR3 is TGTGCCAGTAGTATAAATAGACTAGCGGGAGGCCCGAACACCGGGGAGCTGTTTTTT. It specifies CASSINRLAGGPNTGELFF. Filled out from reference TRBV19 and TRBJ2-2, the complete variable domain reads DGGITQSPKYLFRKEGQNVTLSCEQNLNHDAMYWYRQDPGQGLRLIYYSQIVNDFQKGDIAEGYSVSREKKESFPLTVTSAQKNPTAFYLCASSINRLAGGPNTGELFFGEGSRLTVL.

The rearrangement uses TRBV5-4 and TRBJ2-3; 9 bases match TRBD2. After removal of 0 bases from V and 6 bases from J, the junction contained 8 bases not matched to a gene. The CDR3 runs 16 residues. In germline, CDR1 is SGHNT, CDR2 YYREEE (reference sequence). The CDR3 reads CASSLGGAGGPDTQYF. As DNA, the CDR3 is TGTGCCAGCAGCTTGGGGGGCGCGGGAGGGCCGGATACGCAGTATTTT.

The chain combines TRBV6-4 with TRBJ2-1; 7 nucleotides agree with TRBD2. CDR1 is MRHNA, CDR2 SNTAGT, per germline. The V gene end was trimmed by 4 bases and the J gene end by 7 bases; junction bases not matched to a gene: 7. The CDR3 covers 14 residues. CDR3 DNA: TGTGCCAGCAGTGCGGAGGGAGGGTTAAATGAGCAGTTCTTC. It codes for CASSAEGGLNEQFF.

The chain couples TRBV21-1 to TRBJ2-7; the DNA was not used to check the table's D call, TRBD1. TRBV21-1 is given as a pseudogene. This CDR3 has 13 residues. The chain's CDR3 is CARAGTGCYEQYF. CDR3 sequence (DNA): TGTGCCAGGGCCGGGACAGGGTGCTACGAGCAGTACTTC.

The chain is built from TRBV12-5 and TRBJ2-5; 13 nucleotides agree with TRBD2. Trimming at V came to 6 bases and at J to 2 bases, leaving 6 bases not matched to a gene. CDR1 and CDR2 from the germline V gene are LGHNT and FRNRAP. The CDR3 is 16 residues long. The CDR3 DNA sequence: TGTGCTAGTGGGCGTGGACTAGCGGGGGAACAAGAGACCCAGTACTTC. This codes for CASGRGLAGEQETQYF. Full variable domain (rest looked up from reference TRBV12-5 and TRBJ2-5): DARVTQTPRHKVTEMGQEVTMRCQPILGHNTVFWYRQTMMQGLELLAYFRNRAPLDDSGMPKDRFSAEMPDATLATLKIQPSEPRDSAVYFCASGRGLAGEQETQYFGPGTRLLVL.

The J gene is TRBJ2-7, the V gene TRBV7-9; 11 positions match TRBD1. The germline CDR1 and CDR2 sequences are SEHNR and FQNEAQ (reference sequence). CDR3 length equals 15 residues. Germline trimming cut 5 bases from V and 2 bases from J; bases unmatched to any gene: 5. Here the CDR3 reads CASSPGQGAAYEQYF. In DNA form, the CDR3 reads TGTGCCAGCAGCCCAGGACAGGGGGCTGCCTACGAGCAGTACTTC.

The genes are TRBV7-9 and TRBJ2-7, with D maybe TRBD2 (6 bases). The germline gives CDR1 SEHNR, CDR2 FQNEAQ (reference sequence). The CDR3 covers 12 residues. The V end was cut by 7 bases, the J end by 4 bases, with 11 bases between. The CDR3 loop is CASTPGGYEQYF. CDR3 bases: TGTGCCAGCACCCCTGGGGGGTACGAGCAGTACTTC.

The gene calls are TRBV6-5 and TRBJ1-2, with D maybe TRBD1 (6 bases). Germline V lookup: CDR1 MNHEY, CDR2 SVGAGI. The V end lost 2 bases, the J end lost 14 bases, and 12 bases lay between the germline ends. The CDR3 is made up of 11 amino acids. The CDR3 DNA reads TGTGCCAGCAGTTACGGGGGCTTGAGGACCTTC. Amino acids: CASSYGGLRTF.

V is TRBV25-1 and J is TRBJ2-2; the match to TRBD2 covers 11 bases. J was trimmed by 0 bases and V by 4 bases; bases with no gene match: 4. Looked up from germline, CDR1 is MGHDK and CDR2 is SYGVNS. The CDR3 is made up of 17 amino acids. CDR3 nucleotides: TGTGCCAGCAGTGCCCGACTAGCGGGGTCGAACACCGGGGAGCTGTTTTTT. It yields the protein CASSARLAGSNTGELFF.

The chain employs TRBV11-3 and TRBJ1-5, with D tentatively TRBD1 (6 bases). V shed 1 base and J shed 3 bases, with 16 bases lying between them. CDR1 is SGHNT, CDR2 YENEEA, per germline. The CDR3 is made up of 17 amino acids. The CDR3 DNA sequence: TGTGCCAGCAGCTTAGCTCAGCCACAGGGAAACAATCAGCCCCAGCATTTT. Translating gives CASSLAQPQGNNQPQHF.

V usage is TRBV19 and J usage is TRBJ1-2; maybe TRBD1 (5 bases). Germline V lookup: CDR1 LNHDA, CDR2 SQIVND (reference sequence). CDR3 length: 15 amino acids. Trimming pared 3 bases from V and 1 base from J, leaving 12 bases between. The CDR3 spells CASSIGGEGNYGYTF. DNA for the CDR3: TGTGCCAGTAGTATTGGGGGAGAAGGTAACTATGGCTACACCTTC.

The J gene is TRBJ1-4, the V gene TRBV16; D gene uncertain. This CDR3 has 12 residues. CDR1 and CDR2 from the germline V gene are KGHSY and FQNENV. Trimming cost V 2 bases and J 8 bases, with 6 bases left between them. As DNA, the CDR3 is TGTGCCAGCAGCCAACATGCCGAAAAACTGTTTTTT. Amino acid sequence: CASSQHAEKLFF.

The gene calls are TRBV7-6 and TRBJ2-3; 8 bases map to TRBD1. Germline CDR1 SGHVS, CDR2 FNYEAQ. V shed 6 bases and J 1 base; nucleotides not matched to a gene: 9. CDR3 length: 16 residues. CDR3 DNA: TGTGCCAGCAGTTTGGAGGCGGGACAGGGCACAGATACGCAGTATTTT. It codes for CASSLEAGQGTDTQYF.

The count of this clone is one. The genes are TRBV27 and TRBJ2-1; 10 bases line up with TRBD2. This CDR3 spans 16 amino acids. Germline CDR1 is MNHEY and CDR2 is SMNVEV (reference sequence). The ends lost 6 bases at V and 5 bases at J; junction bases unmatched: 10. CDR3 nucleotide sequence: TGTGCCAGCAGGCGCCGCGGACTAGCGGATAACAATGAGCAGTTCTTC. It yields the protein CASRRRGLADNNEQFF.